This TCR beta chain is from a study of T cells expressing NK-cell markers. 5'RACE template switching with UMIs produced the TCR beta cDNA. Reprocessing the 5' RACE reads, TCRdb reports a single entry for every CDR3 protein and omits DNA. The sample holds 150,000 to 200,000 distinct CDR3 sequences. Germline loops: CDR1 MNHNS, CDR2 SASEGT. This CDR3 has 12 amino acids. The clonotype originates from a man aged 18-70 years in good health. The sample consisted of blood T cells: a sorted CD56 or NKG2C T cell subset, CD4+ or CD8+ T cells, or bulk PBMC T cells (not recorded which). The chain links TRBV6-1 to TRBJ2-3. The CDR3 spells CASREKDDTQYF.